This TCR beta chain was recorded in a study of shared clonotypes between healthy human individuals. Overall study findings and caveats: The study generally estimated greater richness for naive than memory subsets. Sorted-subset sequencing was shown by rarefaction to be incomplete despite large depth. Sampling was confined to blood; repertoires within tissues likely differ. When naive CD4 clonotypes were compared across a few donors, approximately 5% were shared.

The sample holds one count of this clone. Its antigen is not known. Clones were sequenced by immunoSEQ multiplex PCR, and TCRdb holds only the in-frame ones, with some missing. The data contain more than 850,000 clones, 75% to 85% of them seen just once; the ten biggest clones take up under 0.6%. The CDR3 sequence is 14 residues long. The germline gives CDR1 MDHEN, CDR2 SYDVKM. Deletions cut 4 bases from V and 4 bases from J, with 12 bases between. The chain employs TRBV28 and TRBJ2-3, with D possibly matching TRBD1 (6 bases). The sequence derives from a man younger than 35 in good health. Some clones in this sample may be carry-over from other donors' samples. The sequencing sample was made of memory CD4+ T cells from PBMCs. Subset: CD45RA-negative fraction. The CDR3 sequence is CASSYRDRPDTQYF. The DNA of the CDR3 is TGTGCCAGCAGTTACAGGGACCGCCCAGATACGCAGTATTTT.